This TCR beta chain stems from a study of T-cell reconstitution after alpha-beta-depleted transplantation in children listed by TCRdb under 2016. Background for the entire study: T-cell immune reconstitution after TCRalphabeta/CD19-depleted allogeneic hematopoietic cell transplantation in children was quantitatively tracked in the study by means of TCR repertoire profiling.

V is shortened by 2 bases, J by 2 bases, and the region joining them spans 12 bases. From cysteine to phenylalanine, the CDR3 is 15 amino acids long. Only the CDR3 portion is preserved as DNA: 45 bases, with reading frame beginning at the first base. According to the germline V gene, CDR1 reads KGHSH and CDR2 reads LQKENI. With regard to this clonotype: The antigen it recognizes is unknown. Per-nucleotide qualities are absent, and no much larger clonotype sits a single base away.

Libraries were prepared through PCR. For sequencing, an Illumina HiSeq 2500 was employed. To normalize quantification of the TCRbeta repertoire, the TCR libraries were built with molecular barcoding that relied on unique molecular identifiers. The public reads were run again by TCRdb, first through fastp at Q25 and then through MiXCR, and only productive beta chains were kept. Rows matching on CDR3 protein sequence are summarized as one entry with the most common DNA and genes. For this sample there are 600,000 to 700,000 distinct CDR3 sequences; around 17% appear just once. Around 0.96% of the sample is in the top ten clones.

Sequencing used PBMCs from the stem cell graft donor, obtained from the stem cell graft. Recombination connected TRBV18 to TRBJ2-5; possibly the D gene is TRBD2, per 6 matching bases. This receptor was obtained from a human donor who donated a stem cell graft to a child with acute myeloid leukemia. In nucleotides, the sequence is TGTGCCAGCTCACCAAACGGGGGAGATCAAGAGACCCAGTACTTC. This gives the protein CASSPNGGDQETQYF. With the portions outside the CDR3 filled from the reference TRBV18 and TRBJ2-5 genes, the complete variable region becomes NAGVMQNPRHLVRRRGQEARLRCSPMKGHSHVYWYRQLPEEGLKFMVYLQKENIIDESGMPKERFSAEFPKEGPSILRIQQVVRGDSAAYFCASSPNGGDQETQYFGPGTRLLVL.